This TCR beta chain was recovered during a study of T cells in localized non-small cell lung cancer. Overall study results and limits: In the blood, greater T cell density corresponded to longer overall survival.

The ends were cut back, 1 base at V and 8 bases at J, with 12 bases in the middle. Germline-derived CDR1 and CDR2 are ENHRY and SYGVKD. The CDR3 totals 15 residues. Notes on this clone: The antigen is undetermined.

Sequencing used immunoSEQ multiplex PCR; TCRdb keeps in-frame clones, though not all of them. The repertoire includes 20,000 to 25,000 clones, around 85% of them detected once, and over 20% sits in the top ten. The genes are TRBV10-3 and TRBJ1-6; D might be TRBD1 (5 bases). The sample was PBMCs, taken before any cancer treatment. The source of this sequence is a man aged 35-69 years with stage II squamous cell lung carcinoma. As DNA, the CDR3 is TGTGCCATCAGTGAGTATCGAGGGGAAGATTCACCCCTCCACTTT. Translation: CAISEYRGEDSPLHF.